The entry below gives a single TCR beta chain sequence along with its context. No antigen is known for it. Its ends do not fully match the called genes, so a read error is possible. This sample includes further DNA sequences coding for the same CDR3. This sample is part of a study of cytomegalovirus exposure and HLA in healthy donors. Study-wide results and caveats: Looking again later, the authors saw that most CMV-associated TCR beta chains seemed HLA-restricted. Only CMV serostatus was available as immune exposure information. Productive status was seen about 90% or about 30% of the time for most TCR beta V segments in an earlier analysis.

CDR1 SGHAT and CDR2 FQNNGV come from the germline V gene. The CDR3 sequence is 12 residues long. The PCR ran on 60 Vbeta and 13 Jbeta primers. TCRdb keeps only in-frame clones here, not all; method: immunoSEQ multiplex PCR. This table has approximately 100,000 clones, about 74% appearing once. Input material: PBMCs. V usage is TRBV11-2 and J usage is TRBJ1-1; TRBD1 might be the D (6 bases). The sequence came from a female donor in good health and CMV-seronegative. The CDR3 DNA is TGCAGCAGCCAGGGACAAAACACTGAAGCTTTCTTT. Translated, it gives CSSQGQNTEAFF.